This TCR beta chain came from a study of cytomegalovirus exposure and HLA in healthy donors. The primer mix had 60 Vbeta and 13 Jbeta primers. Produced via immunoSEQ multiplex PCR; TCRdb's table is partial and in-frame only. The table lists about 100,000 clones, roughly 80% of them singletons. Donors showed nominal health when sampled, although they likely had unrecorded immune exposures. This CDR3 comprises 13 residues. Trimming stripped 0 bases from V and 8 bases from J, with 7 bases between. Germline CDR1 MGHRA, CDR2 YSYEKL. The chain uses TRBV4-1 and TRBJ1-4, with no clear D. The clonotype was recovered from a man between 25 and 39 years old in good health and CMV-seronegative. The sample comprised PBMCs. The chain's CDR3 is CASSQDRGEKLFF. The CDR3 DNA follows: TGCGCCAGCAGCCAAGATCGAGGAGAAAAACTGTTTTTT.